A selection of T cell receptor beta chains follows, all from one sample in a study of shared clonotypes between healthy human individuals. The data were produced by immunoSEQ multiplex PCR, yet TCRdb's version contains in-frame clones alone and is incomplete. Of around 500,000 clones listed, approximately 82% were seen once; the top ten hold approximately 12%. The sequencing sample was made of PBMCs. The receptor set was obtained from a woman aged 40 to 55 in good health. Some clones in this sample may be carry-over from other donors' samples. Each CDR3 is given with its conserved first and last residue. D genes are given only for firm matches. Size tells how often a clone was seen (once, few, many) or the class of an expanded clone, and some rows leave it out.

cdr3_aa cdr3_nt j_call d_call v_call clone_size
CASSNVGTGELFF TGTGCCAGTAGTAACGTCGGCACCGGGGAGCTGTTTTTT TRBJ2-2 - TRBV19 once
CASFRPQPGTKQFF TGTGCCAGCTTCAGACCCCAACCCGGGACTAAGCAGTTCTTC TRBJ2-1 TRBD2 TRBV28 -
CASSLSQGLDGYTF TGTGCCAGCAGCTTATCCCAGGGTTTGGATGGCTACACCTTC TRBJ1-2 - TRBV7-2 -
CASSSGAAWSYEQYF TGTGCCAGCAGCTCCGGGGCGGCCTGGTCCTACGAGCAGTACTTC TRBJ2-7 - TRBV7-2 -
CASSLEGSGELFF TGTGCCAGCAGCTTAGAGGGTTCCGGGGAGCTGTTTTTT TRBJ2-2 - TRBV11-3 -
CASSQEGVPYEQYF TGCGCCAGCAGCCAAGAAGGGGTCCCCTACGAGCAGTACTTC TRBJ2-7 - TRBV5-1 -
CASSLSSSGNTIYF TGTGCCAGCAGTTTGTCGAGCTCTGGAAACACCATATATTTT TRBJ1-3 - TRBV28 few
CASSEAFGGERTEAFF TGTGCCAGCAGTGAAGCGTTCGGGGGCGAAAGGACTGAAGCTTTCTTT TRBJ1-1 - TRBV6-1 -
CASLYFGGEQYF TGTGCCAGCCTTTATTTCGGGGGCGAGCAGTACTTC TRBJ2-7 - TRBV2 once
CASSEHLGGYTF TGTGCCAGCAGCGAACATCTTGGTGGCTACACCTTC TRBJ1-2 - TRBV5-4 -
CASSRTSGTYEQYF TGTGCCAGCAGCAGGACTAGCGGAACCTACGAGCAGTACTTC TRBJ2-7 TRBD2 TRBV6-1 -
CASKAEPYTDTQYF TGTGCCAGCAAAGCTGAACCCTACACAGATACGCAGTATTTT TRBJ2-3 - TRBV6-1 once
CAISDRGRDNEQFF TGTGCCATCAGTGATCGCGGGAGGGACAATGAGCAGTTCTTC TRBJ2-1 TRBD2 TRBV10-3 -
CASSPAGLAMTGELFF TGTGCCAGCAGTCCCGCGGGACTAGCGATGACCGGGGAGCTGTTTTTT TRBJ2-2 TRBD2 TRBV27 -
CASSLAGPNQPQHF TGTGCCAGCAGTTTAGCGGGACCCAATCAGCCCCAGCATTTT TRBJ1-5 - TRBV27 -
CASSSGTTADTQYF TGTGCCAGCAGTTCCGGGACTACAGCAGATACGCAGTATTTT TRBJ2-3 TRBD2 TRBV9 -
CASVLGGADTQYF TGTGCCAGCGTCCTGGGGGGAGCCGATACGCAGTATTTT TRBJ2-3 - TRBV7-2 many
CASSPSGEAYEQYF TGTGCCAGCTCACCCTCAGGTGAAGCCTACGAGCAGTACTTC TRBJ2-7 - TRBV18 -
CASSLVGVRTYEQYF TGTGCCAGCAGCTTAGTGGGGGTCCGCACCTACGAGCAGTACTTC TRBJ2-7 - TRBV7-9 -
CASSLPFTGVPEQFF TGTGCCAGCAGCTTACCTTTTACAGGGGTTCCTGAGCAGTTCTTC TRBJ2-1 TRBD1 TRBV7-2 once
CTSSQVVGSHKNIQYF TGCACCAGCAGCCAAGTCGTCGGGAGCCACAAAAACATTCAGTACTTC TRBJ2-4 - TRBV1 -
CAISETQRSGRTYNEQFF TGTGCCATCAGTGAGACCCAGAGAAGCGGGAGGACCTACAATGAGCAGTTCTTC TRBJ2-1 TRBD2 TRBV10-3 -
CASSLEGGLTAAEQYF TGTGCCAGCAGCTTAGAGGGCGGGTTAACCGCCGCCGAGCAGTACTTC TRBJ2-7 - TRBV7-8 -
CASSVGTSGTASTDTQYF TGTGCCAGCAGCGTAGGGACTAGCGGTACAGCTAGCACAGATACGCAGTATTTT TRBJ2-3 TRBD2 TRBV9 few
CASSRGGSGALYEQYF TGTGCCAGCAGTCGGGGGGGCAGCGGGGCCCTCTACGAGCAGTACTTC TRBJ2-7 TRBD2 TRBV7-2 -
CASRGQGASTGELFF TGTGCCAGCAGGGGACAGGGGGCGAGCACCGGGGAGCTGTTTTTT TRBJ2-2 TRBD1 TRBV6-1 -
CASSYAADEKLFF TGTGCCAGCAGTTACGCGGCGGATGAAAAACTGTTTTTT TRBJ1-4 - TRBV6-6 -
CASSYFEGTEAFF TGTGCCAGCAGTTATTTCGAGGGCACTGAAGCTTTCTTT TRBJ1-1 - TRBV6-6 -
CASSLGGLAGKTGELFF TGTGCCAGCAGCTTGGGGGGACTAGCGGGAAAGACCGGGGAGCTGTTTTTT TRBJ2-2 TRBD2 TRBV5-4 few